The clone carrying this TCR beta chain appeared a few times. This sample was taken from a study of control samples from healthy donors and cancer patients. Sequencing used immunoSEQ multiplex PCR; TCRdb keeps in-frame clones, though not all of them. The sample includes about 160,000 clones, approximately 94% of them seen just once. The sample was blood. The sequence came from a woman aged 35 to 49 in good health.

In DNA, the CDR3 is TGTGCCAGCAGTGAAAACAGCTATGGCTACACCTTC. This gives the protein CASSENSYGYTF. The chain is built from TRBV2 and TRBJ1-2; D unresolved. The germline CDR1 and CDR2 sequences are SNHLY and FYNNEI. There are 12 residues in the CDR3. The V end was cut by 2 bases, the J end by 4 bases, with 5 bases between.